The 15 T cell receptor beta chains below all came from one sample that was sequenced in a study of shared clonotypes between healthy human individuals. The protocol was immunoSEQ multiplex PCR, while the TCRdb copy is restricted to in-frame clones and leaves out a portion. The data show roughly 1.5 million clones, 95% to 99% seen once. The material sequenced was naive CD4+ T cells sorted from blood. The subset here: CD45RA+ positively selected. The receptor set was obtained from a man aged 25-40 years in good health.

The chain uses TRBV5-5 and TRBJ2-1, with D perhaps TRBD1 (5 bases). CDR1 SGHKS and CDR2 YYEKEE come from the germline V gene (reference sequence). The V end lost 4 bases, the J end lost 8 bases, and 19 bases lay between the germline ends. CDR3 length: 15 amino acids. In nucleotides, the CDR3 is TGTGCCAGCAGCCCAGACAGCGAATGGGCATATGAGCAGTTCTTC. Translating it yields CASSPDSEWAYEQFF.

The chain uses TRBV11-3 and TRBJ2-1; TRBD2 matches at 9 bases. Germline-derived CDR1 and CDR2 are SGHNT and YENEEA. CDR3 size: 17 residues. J lost 5 bases, V lost 5 bases, and 13 bases had no gene match. The CDR3 bases are TGTGCCAGCAGCCCATCCCTAGCGGGGAGAGGGGACAATGAGCAGTTCTTC. This gives the protein CASSPSLAGRGDNEQFF. Combining the CDR3 with reference TRBV11-3 and TRBJ2-1 gives the whole variable domain EAGVVQSPRYKIIEKKQPVAFWCNPISGHNTLYWYLQNLGQGPELLIRYENEEAVDDSQLPKDRFSAERLKGVDSTLKIQPAELGDSAVYLCASSPSLAGRGDNEQFFGPGTRLTVL.

The chain employs TRBV6-6 and TRBJ2-1, with 9 bases identical to TRBD2. The germline V gene has CDR1 MNHNY and CDR2 SVGAGI (reference sequence). The length of the CDR3 is 15 residues. V trimming: 2 bases; J trimming: 6 bases; junction bases outside the gene matches: 5. The CDR3 region has the DNA TGTGCCAGCAGTTACCCTCTTAGCGGGAGCAATGAGCAGTTCTTC. Amino acid sequence: CASSYPLSGSNEQFF.

The chain combines TRBV19 with TRBJ1-5, with a tentative D call TRBD1 (6 bases). The germline gives CDR1 LNHDA, CDR2 SQIVND (reference sequence). The CDR3 extends over 15 amino acids. V gave up 4 bases and J gave up 4 bases, with 14 bases separating them. DNA of the CDR3: TGTGCCAGTAGTACAGGGGTGGGCGAGAATCAGCCCCAGCATTTT. It translates to CASSTGVGENQPQHF.

The chain joins TRBV15 to TRBJ1-5, with 9 positions matching TRBD1. V lost 3 bases to trimming and J lost 7 bases; unmatched junction nucleotides: 1. Looked up from germline, CDR1 is LNHNV and CDR2 is YYDKDF (reference sequence). CDR3 length: 13 amino acids. The CDR3 region is CATSRTGGQPQHF. DNA of the CDR3: TGTGCCACCAGCAGGACAGGGGGGCAGCCCCAGCATTTT. The full variable domain, completed using reference TRBV15 and TRBJ1-5, is DAMVIQNPRYQVTQFGKPVTLSCSQTLNHNVMYWYQQKSSQAPKLLFHYYDKDFNNEADTPDNFQSRRPNTSFCFLDIRSPGLGDTAMYLCATSRTGGQPQHFGDGTRLSIL.

Comment on this clone: Other DNA sequences in the same sample also yield this CDR3. The chain has TRBV28 and TRBJ1-1, with D hard to call. Germline V gene lookup returns CDR1 MDHEN and CDR2 SYDVKM. CDR3 size: 13 residues. Trimming left V 5 bases short and J 1 base short, with 8 bases between. The CDR3 DNA reads as TGTGCCAGCAGTCGGACGGCGAACACTGAAGCTTTCTTT. Translation: CASSRTANTEAFF.

The chain couples TRBV19 to TRBJ2-1, with D perhaps TRBD1 (5 bases). The germline gives CDR1 LNHDA, CDR2 SQIVND (reference sequence). The CDR3 runs to 13 residues. V was pared by 5 bases and J by 8 bases, with 13 bases between. The CDR3 DNA reads as TGTGCCAGTAGTGTCAGGGTTTCCGATGAGCAGTTCTTC. It yields the protein CASSVRVSDEQFF.

Note on this clone: The identical CDR3 is also encoded by other nucleotide sequences in the sample. The J gene is TRBJ2-7, the V gene TRBV18; D may be TRBD1 or TRBD2 (5 bases each). V was clipped by 2 bases and J by 1 base, with 9 bases between them. Germline values: CDR1 KGHSH, CDR2 LQKENI. This CDR3 has 14 amino acids. The CDR3 sequence: CASSPGDGSYEQYF. CDR3 bases: TGTGCCAGCTCACCAGGGGACGGATCCTACGAGCAGTACTTC.

The gene calls are TRBV11-3 and TRBJ2-3; D remains ambiguous. The germline V gene has CDR1 SGHNT and CDR2 YENEEA. V gave up 0 bases and J gave up 4 bases, with 8 bases separating them. The CDR3 is 14 amino acids. The CDR3 DNA is TGTGCCAGCAGCTTAGACGGGTCTTCAGATACGCAGTATTTT. Translation gives CASSLDGSSDTQYF.

The J gene is TRBJ2-1, the V gene TRBV5-1, with TRBD2 identical over 8 bases. Germline V gene sequence: CDR1 SGHRS, CDR2 YFSETQ. CDR3 length: 14 amino acids. Trimming at V came to 3 bases and at J to 8 bases, leaving 7 bases not matched to a gene. Here the CDR3 reads CASSSYSGIDEQFF. Written as DNA, the CDR3 is TGCGCCAGCAGCTCATATAGCGGGATTGATGAGCAGTTCTTC.

The chain recombines TRBV11-2 with TRBJ2-7; the D gene is possibly TRBD2 (5 bases). Trimming took off 5 bases at V and 3 bases at J, with 23 bases between the two ends. In germline, CDR1 is SGHAT, CDR2 FQNNGV. The CDR3 totals 17 residues. The CDR3 is CASSAFLRLKEGYEQYF. CDR3 DNA sequence: TGTGCCAGCAGCGCTTTCTTGCGGCTAAAAGAGGGCTACGAGCAGTACTTC.

The chain has TRBV10-3 and TRBJ1-1; a weak D match, TRBD1 (5 bases). The germline V and J ends were trimmed by 4 bases and 11 bases, with 23 bases remaining between them. Germline values: CDR1 ENHRY, CDR2 SYGVKD. The CDR3 has 15 amino acids. In DNA form, the CDR3 reads TGTGCCATCAGTGGGGGACCTGACCCCCCCATCTCCGCTTTCTTT. Its translation: CAISGGPDPPISAFF.

V usage is TRBV10-3 and J usage is TRBJ1-2, with 8 bases aligning to TRBD1. Germline V lookup: CDR1 ENHRY, CDR2 SYGVKD. The trim removed 3 bases at V and 7 bases at J, leaving 7 bases unmatched. There are 14 residues in the CDR3. CDR3 in amino acids: CAISDFPDRAGYTF. The CDR3 nucleotides read TGTGCCATCAGTGATTTCCCGGACAGGGCTGGCTACACCTTC.

The rearrangement uses TRBV27 and TRBJ2-1, with D possibly being TRBD2 (6 bases). Germline V gene data show CDR1 as MNHEY and CDR2 as SMNVEV (reference sequence). The CDR3 sequence is 15 residues long. Trimming cost V 5 bases and J 5 bases, with 16 bases left between them. The CDR3 spells CASSRRDSENNEQFF. The CDR3 region has the DNA TGTGCCAGCAGTCGTCGGGACTCAGAAAACAATGAGCAGTTCTTC.

The genes are TRBV5-4 and TRBJ2-1, with 8 bases lining up with TRBD1. V shed 3 bases, J shed 8 bases, and the junction held 13 bases outside the gene matches. The CDR3 consists of 16 residues. The germline V gene has CDR1 SGHNT and CDR2 YYREEE (reference sequence). Written as DNA, the CDR3 is TGTGCCAGCAGCTCTAAGACAGGGGTGGAGGGCGATGAGCAGTTCTTC. Amino acids: CASSSKTGVEGDEQFF.